This T cell receptor (beta chain) was captured in a study of post-analysis software for immune sequencing data. Study at large: In terms of disease course, relapsing-remitting, secondary progressive and progressive-relapsing multiple sclerosis were included.

The CDR3 totals 13 residues. V was pared by 6 bases and J by 0 bases, with 8 bases between. The germline CDR1 and CDR2 sequences are MGHDK and SYGVNS. Study-level points and caveats: In patients, TRBV5-6, TRBV5-1 and TRBV20-1 belonged to roughly five TRBV segments found more frequently than in controls. Normalized Chao1 diversity was significantly reduced in patients versus controls.

Tagging with unique molecular identifiers was a feature of the TCR beta cDNA libraries. One entry per CDR3 protein results from TCRdb running MiXCR on the PCR reads. The profile shows about 460,000 distinct CDR3 sequences, under 55% of them singletons. A note on this clonotype: The antigen is unknown.

The receptor comes from a girl aged 10 to 17 with multiple sclerosis. The sample taken for sequencing was blood. This chain uses TRBV25-1 with TRBJ2-5; D unresolved. In nucleotides, the CDR3 is TGTGCCAGCAGGGGATCAAACCAAGAGACCCAGTACTTC. It translates to CASRGSNQETQYF.